These 30 T cell receptor beta chains were sequenced from one sample in a study of blood T cells in healthy people across ages. A sample-barcoded 5' primer and a J-beta primer mix were used in a second PCR of roughly 7 to 11 cycles. Via MiXCR, TCRdb re-called the 5' RACE reads, giving one row per CDR3 protein. The sample lists 1.4 million to 1.5 million distinct CDR3 sequences, around 39% occurring once. The material sequenced was blood. The receptors here all came from a woman between 18 and 29 years old in good health.

Notes on this clonotype: Since a much larger clone is just one base distant, this may be a read error. The V call is TRBV6-1, the J call TRBJ1-2, with 9 bases lining up with TRBD1. Germline V gene sequence: CDR1 MNHNS, CDR2 SASEGT. V shed 4 bases and J 6 bases; nucleotides not matched to a gene: 3. The CDR3 has 13 amino acids. CDR3 sequence: CASSAGTGHGYTF. The CDR3 nucleotides read TGTGCCAGCAGTGCCGGGACAGGGCATGGCTACACCTTC.

In this sample, this clonotype turned up a few times. The V call is TRBV10-2, the J call TRBJ2-1; 10 nucleotides line up with TRBD2. Germline CDR1 reads WSHSY; CDR2 reads SAAADI. CDR3 length equals 13 residues. V lost 8 bases and J lost 10; bases outside the gene matches: 8. Written as DNA, the CDR3 is TGCGCCAGCGGGACTAGCGAGAACAGGGAGCAGTTCTTC. Translated, it gives CASGTSENREQFF.

V and J are TRBV5-1 and TRBJ2-7; D perhaps matches TRBD2 (5 bases). The CDR3 is made up of 14 amino acids. The V end was cut by 1 base, the J end by 5 bases, with 13 bases between. In germline, CDR1 is SGHRS, CDR2 YFSETQ. The CDR3 coding sequence is TGCGCCAGCAGCTTGAAGGGAGTTCGCAACGAGCAGTACTTC. This translates into CASSLKGVRNEQYF.

At least ten counts were recorded for this clonotype. The V call is TRBV27, the J call TRBJ2-2; D call uncertain. Deletions cut 6 bases from V and 4 bases from J, with 6 bases between. CDR1 and CDR2 from the germline V gene are MNHEY and SMNVEV (reference sequence). The CDR3 totals 12 residues. The CDR3 nucleotides read TGTGCCAGCAGCTTCGGCACCGGGGAGCTGTTTTTT. Its protein is CASSFGTGELFF.

This chain joins TRBV6-1 and TRBJ1-2, with a tentative D call TRBD1 (6 bases). CDR1 and CDR2 (germline): MNHNS, SASEGT. V lost 5 bases and J lost 7, with 14 bases in between. The CDR3 sequence is 13 residues long. CDR3 region: CASSLPGTIGYTF. Written as DNA, the CDR3 is TGTGCCAGCAGTCTTCCCGGGACAATTGGCTACACCTTC.

The rearrangement links TRBV7-9 to TRBJ1-1; 7 bases agree with TRBD1. The CDR3 is made up of 12 amino acids. With V trimmed by 5 bases and J by 7 bases, 4 bases remained unmatched. Germline V CDR1 and CDR2: SEHNR, FQNEAQ (reference sequence). The CDR3 protein is CASSLGQVEAFF. CDR3 coding DNA: TGTGCCAGCAGCCTCGGACAGGTTGAAGCTTTCTTT.

As to this clonotype: Sequence at one end of the junction differs from germline and may be a read error. This chain uses TRBV3-1 with TRBJ1-5; TRBD1 might be the D (5 bases). This CDR3 contains 14 residues. Germline CDR1 reads LGHDT; CDR2 reads YNNKEL (reference sequence). CDR3 nucleotides: TGTGCCAGCAGCCATAGGGGAAGAAATCAGCCCCGGCATTTT. Translation: CASSHRGRNQPRHF.

The chain joins TRBV29-1 to TRBJ1-1; D is possibly TRBD1 (5 bases). Germline-derived CDR1 and CDR2 are SQVTM and ANQGSEA. The length of the CDR3 is 13 residues. Trimming cost V 6 bases and J 1 base, with 12 bases left between them. Here the CDR3 reads CSVATVPNTEAFF. The CDR3, as DNA: TGCAGCGTGGCGACAGTACCGAACACTGAAGCTTTCTTT.

The CDR3 coding sequence is TGTGCCAGCAGCCAGACCCACGGAAGCAATCAGCCCCAGCATTTT. It translates to CASSQTHGSNQPQHF. The V gene is TRBV7-8, the J gene TRBJ1-5; D is uncertain. The CDR3 totals 15 residues. V lost 5 bases to trimming and J lost 1 base, with 12 bases between them. The germline V gene has CDR1 SGHVS and CDR2 FQNEAQ.

Only a few counts were recorded for this clonotype. The V gene is TRBV5-1, the J gene TRBJ2-7, with TRBD2 identical over 12 bases. The CDR3 runs 15 residues. J lost 2 bases, V lost 4 bases, and 4 bases had no gene match. CDR1 and CDR2 from the germline V gene are SGHRS and YFSETQ. The CDR3 region is CASSPWTSGAYEQYF. For the CDR3, the DNA is TGCGCCAGCAGCCCGTGGACTAGCGGGGCCTACGAGCAGTACTTC.

This chain links TRBV28 with TRBJ2-4, with D possibly matching TRBD1 (5 bases). The J call may not be correct, given that the DNA end is closer to TRBJ2-5. CDR3 size: 12 residues. CDR1 and CDR2 from the germline V gene are MDHEN and SYDVKM. The DNA for the CDR3 is TGTGCCACTCGTGGGGCGCCAAAGACCCAGTACTTC. Translating gives CATRGAPKTQYF.

This chain uses TRBV27 with TRBJ2-7; 12 bases line up with TRBD2. The CDR3 runs 17 residues. Germline V gene data show CDR1 as MNHEY and CDR2 as SMNVEV (reference sequence). Trimming took 4 bases from V and 2 from J; bases not matched to a gene: 9. CDR3 residues: CASSSLSTSGGPYEQYF. The CDR3 DNA follows: TGTGCCAGCAGTTCTCTCTCGACTAGCGGGGGTCCCTACGAGCAGTACTTC.

The V and J genes are TRBV21-1 and TRBJ1-6; TRBD1, the table's D call, was not compared with the DNA. TRBV21-1 is marked as a pseudogene. This CDR3 has 15 residues. The CDR3 region has the DNA TGTGCCAGCAGCAAGGTCGACAGGAATAATTCACCCCTCCACTTT. As protein: CASSKVDRNNSPLHF.

The rearrangement uses TRBV2 and TRBJ2-6; D ambiguous. This CDR3 has 13 amino acids. Germline V gene lookup returns CDR1 SNHLY and CDR2 FYNNEI. V lost 8 bases to trimming and J lost 4 bases, with 9 bases between them. The CDR3 is CASRHRGANVLTF. The CDR3 region has the DNA TGTGCCAGCCGACATCGAGGGGCCAACGTCCTGACTTTC.

The V gene is TRBV6-6, the J gene TRBJ2-7; 9 positions agree with TRBD1. The V gene's germline CDR1 is MNHNY and CDR2 SVGAGI (reference sequence). This CDR3 is built from 17 residues. V trimming: 0 bases; J trimming: 6 bases; junction bases outside the gene matches: 12. The CDR3 is CASSYSNTGQGVGEQYF. DNA for the CDR3: TGTGCCAGCAGTTACTCCAACACGGGACAGGGAGTTGGCGAGCAGTACTTC.

The chain recombines TRBV11-2 with TRBJ2-5, with D possibly called TRBD1 or TRBD2 (5 bases each). There are 13 residues in the CDR3. CDR1 is SGHAT, CDR2 FQNNGV, per germline. V lost 5 bases and J lost 5, with 12 bases in between. Here the CDR3 reads CASSKVGEETQYF. In DNA form, the CDR3 reads TGTGCCAGCAGCAAGGTGGGGGAGGAGACCCAGTACTTC.

This clonotype was seen only once. This sequence joins TRBV6-6 and TRBJ1-1; D gene uncertain. The V end was cut by 0 bases, the J end by 4 bases, with 9 bases between. CDR1 is MNHNY and CDR2 is SVGAGI in the germline V gene (reference sequence). This CDR3 contains 14 residues. CDR3 loop: CASSYSSAITEAFF. The CDR3 coding sequence is TGTGCCAGCAGTTACTCTTCCGCCATCACTGAAGCTTTCTTT.

The CDR3 DNA reads as TGCGCCAGCAGAGTTCAGGGAGGTCCCTATGGCTACACCTTC. Translated: CASRVQGGPYGYTF. The chain couples TRBV5-1 to TRBJ1-2; tentatively, D is TRBD1 (5 bases). The CDR3 contains 14 residues. Germline CDR1 is SGHRS and CDR2 is YFSETQ. The V end lost 5 bases, the J end lost 4 bases, and 15 bases lay between the germline ends.

This chain connects TRBV7-2 to TRBJ2-1; D ambiguous. Trimming removed 0 bases at V and 2 bases at J, with 11 bases between. The CDR3 has 16 amino acids. CDR1 and CDR2 (germline): SGHTA, FQGNSA. CDR3 sequence: CASSLADSTAYNEQFF. The CDR3 DNA follows: TGTGCCAGCAGCTTAGCAGATTCTACGGCCTACAATGAGCAGTTCTTC.

J is TRBJ2-7 and V is TRBV2; D might be TRBD2 (6 bases). This CDR3 spans 14 amino acids. Trimming pared 6 bases from V and 5 bases from J, leaving 17 bases between. Germline V gene lookup returns CDR1 SNHLY and CDR2 FYNNEI. The CDR3 sequence is CASRGLRGGNEQYF. CDR3 bases: TGTGCCAGCAGGGGCCTGAGAGGAGGGAACGAGCAGTACTTC.

This clonotype has only one observation. The V call is TRBV4-2, the J call TRBJ2-3; 14 nucleotides line up with TRBD2. This CDR3 is built from 16 residues. The germline gives CDR1 LGHNA, CDR2 YNFKEQ. V was pared by 4 bases and J by 6 bases, with 6 bases of the junction left unmatched. CDR3 amino acids: CASSLKTSGGADTQYF. CDR3 bases: TGTGCCAGCAGCCTTAAGACTAGCGGGGGGGCTGATACGCAGTATTTT.

On this clonotype itself: Likely a read error: the CDR3 ends without its conserved phenylalanine or tryptophan. This chain uses TRBV18 with TRBJ1-4; TRBD1 matches at 7 bases. CDR1 and CDR2 from the germline V gene are KGHSH and LQKENI. V was pared by 6 bases and J by 6 bases, with 4 bases of the junction left unmatched. The CDR3 spans 13 residues. CDR3 region: CASSSGQDEKLFL. The CDR3 DNA follows: TGTGCCAGCTCCTCTGGACAGGATGAAAAACTGTTTTTG.

J is TRBJ2-4 and V is TRBV5-4; no clear D gene. V was shortened by 9 bases and J by 0 bases, with 7 bases between the two germline ends. The CDR3 extends over 12 amino acids. CDR1 and CDR2 from the germline V gene are SGHNT and YYREEE (reference sequence). The CDR3 nucleotides are TGTGCCAACCGGCCAGCCAAAAACATTCAGTACTTC. The encoded protein is CANRPAKNIQYF.

This chain links TRBV20-1 with TRBJ2-1, with D possibly matching TRBD2 (6 bases). The better agreement between TRBJ2-7 and the DNA end casts doubt on the J call. Germline values: CDR1 DFQATT, CDR2 SNEGSKA (reference sequence). This CDR3 contains 12 residues. Here the CDR3 DNA reads TGCAGTGCTAGTATTTGGGGGGATGAGCAGTACTTC. This codes for CSASIWGDEQYF.

The chain employs TRBV10-1 and TRBJ1-2; D is uncertain. The CDR3 covers 14 residues. Per the germline V gene, CDR1 is WNHNN and CDR2 is SYGVQD (reference sequence). V lost 4 bases and J 4 bases, leaving 13 bases between the germline ends. The CDR3 reads CASSAEGRGYGYTF. In DNA, the CDR3 is TGCGCCAGCAGTGCGGAGGGCCGGGGCTATGGCTACACCTTC.

About this clonotype itself: A clone one base away is much larger, so this may be a read error. The chain is built from TRBV20-1 and TRBJ2-7, with D hard to call. V lost 6 bases and J lost 7, with 22 bases in between. The CDR3 has 14 amino acids. Germline-derived CDR1 and CDR2 are DFQATT and SNEGSKA (reference sequence). This chain's CDR3 is CSAPQLEKYNEQYF. The CDR3 DNA reads as TGCAGTGCCCCTCAGCTCGAGAAGTACAATGAGCAGTACTTC.

This chain uses TRBV12-3 or TRBV12-4 with TRBJ2-7, with 7 bases fitting TRBD2. J gave up 0 bases and V 3 bases, and 5 bases lay outside the gene matches. The CDR3 spans 15 residues. In nucleotides, the CDR3 is TGTGCCAGCAGTTTTCGGCGGGGGTTCTCCTACGAGCAGTACTTC. This gives the protein CASSFRRGFSYEQYF.

This clonotype was detected only a few times. This chain joins TRBV29-1 and TRBJ1-2; possible D gene TRBD1, 6 bases. The CDR3 has 13 amino acids. V was trimmed by 6 bases and J by 7 bases, leaving 18 bases between them. CDR1 is SQVTM and CDR2 is ANQGSEA in the germline V gene. CDR3 in DNA: TGCAGCGTCGCGGTCTTAGGGGGACGTGGCTACACCTTC. Protein product: CSVAVLGGRGYTF.

The chain links TRBV4-1 to TRBJ2-7; D may be TRBD2 (7 bases). V lost 3 bases, J lost 2 bases, and 14 bases lay in between. The germline gives CDR1 MGHRA, CDR2 YSYEKL. The CDR3 is 15 residues long. The CDR3 DNA reads as TGCGCCAGCAGCCATTTGGCGGGGGCAGCCTACGAGCAGTACTTC. Translated, it gives CASSHLAGAAYEQYF.

The rearrangement joins TRBV25-1 to TRBJ2-3; D gene uncertain. The germline V gene encodes CDR1 MGHDK and CDR2 SYGVNS. The CDR3 length is 13 residues. Trimming removed 5 bases from V and 3 bases from J, with 9 bases in between. Here the CDR3 reads CASSSLWTDTQYF. The CDR3 bases are TGTGCCAGCAGTAGTCTGTGGACAGATACGCAGTATTTT.